Reported below is one T cell receptor (beta chain). The target antigen is unknown. This record comes from a study of T cell responses to AZD1222 COVID-19 vaccine. Whole-study findings and limits: Across the whole spike, CD4 TCRs peaked at regions 160-218 and 743-854. Samples come after the peak T cell response, not at day 14.

The table came from immunoSEQ multiplex PCR; TCRdb's copy has only in-frame clones and leaves some out. Among under 150,000 clones listed, more than 85% were seen once. The CDR3 covers 17 residues. In germline, CDR1 is SGHDT, CDR2 YYEEEE. V lost 4 bases and J lost 1, with 18 bases in between. Sequenced here: peripheral blood, sampled on day 0 of AZD1222 vaccination. The chain recombines TRBV5-6 with TRBJ1-5; the D is unclear. This clonotype was obtained from an adult in good health. DNA for the CDR3: TGTGCCAGCAGCGAAACCCGTGGCGGTGTAAGCAATCAGCCCCAGCATTTT. It is translated as CASSETRGGVSNQPQHF.